This TCR beta chain stems from a study of blood T cell repertoires in COVID-19. For the study at large: The cDNA or gDNA used as material had been derived from T cells, B-cell-depleted T cells, or PBMCs.

This clone was recorded once. The CDR3 spans 14 residues. V was shortened by 5 bases and J by 2 bases, with 10 bases between the two germline ends. Germline values: CDR1 SEHNR, CDR2 FQNEAQ (reference sequence). Sequencing used immunoSEQ multiplex PCR; TCRdb keeps in-frame clones, though not all of them. The table records 100,000 to 150,000 clones, around 88% of them present only once. Material for sequencing was peripheral blood. The receptor comes from a man aged 50 to 60 with acute or convalescent COVID-19. The chain combines TRBV7-9 with TRBJ2-1; TRBD2 might be the D (6 bases). DNA for the CDR3: TGTGCCAGCAGCCCTGAGCGGGCCTACAATGAGCAGTTCTTC. It specifies CASSPERAYNEQFF.